This entry is about one T cell receptor (beta chain). Profiled with immunoSEQ multiplex PCR; TCRdb holds only in-frame clones, not every one. Among 35,000 to 40,000 clones, around 84% were seen once, and the ten largest hold about 1.5%. The data were taken from a study of blood T cell repertoires in COVID-19. For the study at large: From the United States, Italy and Spain came samples of acute and convalescent COVID-19.

The length of the CDR3 is 13 residues. CDR1 is GTSNPN, CDR2 SVGIG, per germline (reference sequence). V lost 2 bases and J lost 2, with 9 bases in between. The clonotype originates from a man between 60 and 75 years old with COVID-19, enrolled during active disease. This chain links TRBV30 with TRBJ1-1; D not certain. Source material: peripheral blood. The CDR3 spells CAWSRTFNTEAFF. In DNA, the CDR3 is TGTGCCTGGAGTCGGACTTTTAACACTGAAGCTTTCTTT.